Sequencing of this T cell receptor beta chain was carried out in a study of blood T cell repertoires in COVID-19 (dated by TCRdb to about 2020). As for the study more broadly: Samples from collaborators originated in the United States, Italy and Spain and spanned both the acute and convalescent phases of COVID-19. The material from the prospective study consisted of cDNA or gDNA derived from T cells, B-cell-depleted T cells, or PBMCs. Deeply sampled blood TCRbeta repertoires from subjects exposed to, actively infected with, or recovered from COVID-19 were included in the dataset. A freely available public database, intended as a resource for researchers studying the immune response to SARS-CoV-2, is where the repertoires were released. Samples came from the ongoing ImmuneRACE study (first 160 participants) plus 1,254 subjects from 6 global collaborators. Sample metadata almost always included a de-identified subject ID, COVID-19 status, age in years and sex. Where available, HLA class I and class II types were obtained from metadata supplied by the sample provider rather than from assay-based typing. The investigation overall reported the following: The quantity of clinical and demographic metadata differed by source and by participant and was supplied without curation.

TCRbeta CDR3 regions were amplified from genomic DNA by means of the immunoSEQ Assay, a bias-controlled multiplex PCR. As for the original processing: Within the assay, amplification of reference gene primers was used to estimate how many nucleated cells each sample contained. To quantify the absolute abundance of each unique TCRbeta CDR3 rearrangement, sequence reads were collapsed and filtered. For each sample, productive Simpson clonality was calculated by taking the square root of Simpson's diversity index across productive rearrangements. Imported from immuneACCESS, the table was reduced by TCRdb to in-frame sequences with V and J called. These copies leave out some clones; in studies compared against another copy, an unresolved V gene accounts for under half, and the cause of the remainder is not known. The V and J calls and clone size are taken from that table; D and trimming were inferred from the DNA. The table for this sample lists under 45,000 clones; 81% of them were counted only once. About 3% of the sample is in the top ten clones.

One collaborating source in Seattle enrolled patients while the patients were actively infected and followed the patients over time throughout the course of disease. The collaborating institutions used their own protocols to collect whole blood in K2EDTA tubes. For TCRbeta analysis, collaborators shipped samples in one of three forms: frozen whole blood, isolated PBMCs, or DNA extracted from either of those sample types. For this clone: The antigen it binds to is not known. Per-nucleotide qualities are absent, and no much larger clonotype sits a single base away.

The source of this sequence is a man aged 65 to 85 with COVID-19, enrolled during active disease. The sequenced sample consisted of peripheral blood.

At the DNA level, the sequence is TGTGCCTGGAGCCACAGGCACACTGAAGCTTTCTTT. Its translation is CAWSHRHTEAFF. The rearranged segments are TRBV30 and TRBJ1-1; the best D guess is TRBD1, with 5 bases matching. Deletion took 3 bases off V and 3 bases off J, with a span of 8 bases between the germline ends. The CDR3 runs 12 amino acids, cysteine and phenylalanine included. Just the 36-base CDR3 DNA is kept, in frame starting at base 1. CDR1 and CDR2 are drawn from the germline V gene (reference sequence): GTSNPN, SVGIG.